A single sample gave rise to the 16 T cell receptor beta chains below, sequenced in a study of T-cell memory formation after mild COVID-19 (dated by TCRdb to the early 2020s). The library was made by 5' RACE. Instrument used: Illumina NovaSeq 6000. TCRdb's own reprocessing of the public reads used fastp at Q25 and MiXCR and kept productive beta chains. Each entry is one CDR3 protein sequence, shown with its most common DNA and genes. The sample table records 350,000 to 450,000 distinct CDR3 sequences; over 13% of these occur just once. 22% of the sample rests with the top ten. The sequencing sample was made of PBMCs or a T cell subset sorted from them (not recorded which). Every receptor here comes from a man younger than 35 who had mild COVID-19 (a few samples of this study predate the infection). The sample titles of this study are shuffled in the database, so cell type and time point are left out; the donor was told from shared clones.

This clonotype appeared a few times. This chain links TRBV6-5 with TRBJ2-5; possibly TRBD2 for D (6 bases). The ends were cut back, 6 bases at V and 7 bases at J, with 21 bases in the middle. This CDR3 contains 15 residues. Per the germline V gene, CDR1 is MNHEY and CDR2 is SVGAGI. CDR3 sequence reads: CASRGGDWQSGTQYF. The DNA for the CDR3 is TGTGCCAGCAGAGGCGGGGATTGGCAGTCGGGGACCCAGTACTTC.

The J gene is TRBJ2-7, the V gene TRBV6-5; 8 nucleotides line up with TRBD1. The CDR3 sequence is 16 residues long. V lost 0 bases, J lost 2 bases, and 6 bases stayed unmatched. Looked up from germline, CDR1 is MNHEY and CDR2 is SVGAGI. This CDR3 reads CASSYSSGTGTYEQYF. The CDR3 DNA reads as TGTGCCAGCAGTTACTCGAGTGGGACAGGTACCTACGAGCAGTACTTC.

V and J are TRBV2 and TRBJ2-7, with 7 bases aligning to TRBD1. The CDR3 spans 12 residues. V was clipped by 6 bases and J by 4 bases; unmatched bases: 3. Germline V gene lookup returns CDR1 SNHLY and CDR2 FYNNEI. As DNA, the CDR3 is TGTGCCAGCAGACCGACAGGGTACGAGCAGTACGTC. Translated, it gives CASRPTGYEQYV.

The chain carries TRBV19 and TRBJ2-7; no firm D call. The CDR3 is made up of 13 amino acids. Trimming stripped 3 bases from V and 2 bases from J, with 8 bases between. Germline lookup yields CDR1 LNHDA and CDR2 SQIVND (reference sequence). The DNA of the CDR3 is TGTGCCAGTAGTATGCCAGGCCCCTACGAGCAGTACTTC. It encodes CASSMPGPYEQYF.

V is TRBV12-3 or TRBV12-4 and J is TRBJ2-1; TRBD1 agrees at 12 bases. J lost 8 bases, V lost 5 bases, and 10 bases had no gene match. This CDR3 is 16 amino acids long. The chain's CDR3 is CASSLRDRGRRYEQFF. The CDR3 DNA is TGTGCCAGCAGTCTCCGGGACAGGGGGCGTCGATATGAGCAGTTCTTC.

This clonotype showed up just a few times. The chain carries TRBV5-1 and TRBJ1-1; TRBD1 matches 7 bases. CDR3 size: 15 residues. With V trimmed by 3 bases and J by 5 bases, 10 bases remained unmatched. Germline-derived CDR1 and CDR2 are SGHRS and YFSETQ. CDR3 sequence: CASSSQGVAETEAFF. The CDR3 region has the DNA TGCGCCAGCAGCTCGCAGGGGGTGGCAGAGACTGAAGCTTTCTTT.

The V gene is TRBV7-9, the J gene TRBJ2-2, with 12 bases fitting TRBD2. V dropped 6 bases and J dropped 7; count of bases not matched to a gene: 9. This CDR3 spans 16 amino acids. CDR1 is SEHNR and CDR2 is FQNEAQ in the germline V gene (reference sequence). CDR3 sequence reads: CASRPLAGGPDGELFF. The DNA for the CDR3 is TGTGCCAGCAGACCCCTAGCGGGGGGGCCGGACGGGGAGCTGTTTTTT.

This chain connects TRBV10-1 to TRBJ2-1; weak D call: TRBD1 (6 bases). The V end lost 3 bases, the J end lost 5 bases, and 14 bases lay between the germline ends. The CDR3 is 15 residues long. The V gene's germline CDR1 is WNHNN and CDR2 SYGVQD (reference sequence). This CDR3 is CASSEGRGANNEQFF. The CDR3, as DNA: TGCGCCAGCAGTGAAGGCAGGGGAGCTAACAATGAGCAGTTCTTC.

The chain employs TRBV6-6 and TRBJ1-4; D gene uncertain. CDR1 is MNHNY and CDR2 is SVGAGI in the germline V gene (reference sequence). Trimming shortened V by 7 bases and J by 8 bases, and 20 bases separated the two germline ends. This CDR3 is 15 amino acids long. In DNA, the CDR3 is TGTGCCAGCACCCAGGAGGGAGGAGGGTACGAAAAACTGTTTTTT. Encoded protein: CASTQEGGGYEKLFF.

V usage is TRBV4-2 and J usage is TRBJ2-6; D ambiguous. With 6 bases removed from V and 0 bases from J, the gap between germline ends came to 9 bases. Per the germline V gene, CDR1 is LGHNA and CDR2 is YNFKEQ. The length of the CDR3 is 15 residues. The CDR3 bases are TGTGCCAGCAGTCCAACAATCTCTGGGGCCAACGTCCTGACTTTC. It codes for CASSPTISGANVLTF.

This rearrangement joins TRBV18 to TRBJ2-5; TRBD1 aligns across 7 bases. The CDR3 has 16 residues. Germline V CDR1 and CDR2: KGHSH, LQKENI. J gave up 5 bases and V 0 bases, and 9 bases lay outside the gene matches. The CDR3 reads CASSPPYGTAWETQYF. CDR3 coding DNA: TGTGCCAGCTCACCACCTTACGGGACAGCATGGGAGACCCAGTACTTC.

This clonotype turned up a few times. The CDR3 nucleotides read TGTGCCAGCACCCCCTACGGGACTAGCGGAGTCAATGAGCAGTTCTTC. It specifies CASTPYGTSGVNEQFF. The chain couples TRBV7-2 to TRBJ2-1; 11 bases fit TRBD2. The germline CDR1 and CDR2 sequences are SGHTA and FQGNSA. After removal of 7 bases from V and 6 bases from J, the junction contained 11 bases not matched to a gene. The CDR3 has 16 residues.

The chain carries TRBV6-1 and TRBJ1-2; D call uncertain. Trimming cost V 0 bases and J 8 bases, with 13 bases left between them. Germline V gene data show CDR1 as MNHNS and CDR2 as SASEGT. CDR3 length: 14 amino acids. Written as DNA, the CDR3 is TGTGCCAGCAGTGAAGCGCGGATGCTCGGCGGCTACACCTTC. Its protein product is CASSEARMLGGYTF.

The chain has TRBV5-1 and TRBJ2-2; TRBD2 might be the D (6 bases). V lost 3 bases, J lost 6 bases, and 15 bases lay in between. The CDR3 sequence is 15 residues long. Germline CDR1 SGHRS, CDR2 YFSETQ. CDR3 in DNA: TGCGCCAGCAGCTCGGTTGGGGGAGGCGCCGGGGAGCTGTTTTTT. It codes for CASSSVGGGAGELFF. Full variable domain (outside the CDR3, taken from reference TRBV5-1 and TRBJ2-2): KAGVTQTPRYLIKTRGQQVTLSCSPISGHRSVSWYQQTPGQGLQFLFEYFSETQRNKGNFPGRFSGRQFSNSRSEMNVSTLELGDSALYLCASSSVGGGAGELFFGEGSRLTVL.

This clonotype occurred a few times. The rearrangement uses TRBV29-1 and TRBJ1-2; D gene uncertain. The germline V gene encodes CDR1 SQVTM and CDR2 ANQGSEA. The V and J ends lost 1 base and 1 base respectively, with 7 bases between them. This CDR3 comprises 13 residues. The CDR3, as DNA: TGCAGCGTTGAAGCAGAAAATAACTATGGCTACACCTTC. It yields the protein CSVEAENNYGYTF.

This chain links TRBV20-1 with TRBJ1-4; no clear D. CDR1 and CDR2 (germline): DFQATT, SNEGSKA (reference sequence). The CDR3 has 12 amino acids. V was clipped by 0 bases and J by 10 bases, with 9 bases between them. The CDR3 bases are TGCAGTGCTAGAGAACTACAAGGAAAACTGTTTTTT. It codes for CSARELQGKLFF.